Below, one T cell receptor (beta chain) is given with its context. No antigen is known for it. The V gene's germline CDR1 is SEHNR and CDR2 FQNEAQ (reference sequence). V lost 0 bases, J lost 2 bases, and 7 bases lay in between. The CDR3 spans 14 residues. The record originates from a study of graft-versus-host responses after intestinal transplantation. The protocol was immunoSEQ multiplex PCR, while the TCRdb copy is restricted to in-frame clones and leaves out a portion. The table has about 120,000 clones, roughly 95% seen once. J is TRBJ1-1 and V is TRBV7-9, with D unclear. The sequences come from unstimulated CD8+ T cells sorted from spleen or lymph node cells, collected before intestinal transplant. The TCR comes from a human donor who received an intestinal transplant. The CDR3 sequence is CASSLAGSNTEAFF. For the CDR3, the DNA is TGTGCCAGCAGCTTAGCGGGATCAAACACTGAAGCTTTCTTT. Full variable domain (remainder filled in from reference TRBV7-9 and TRBJ1-1): DTGVSQNPRHKITKRGQNVTFRCDPISEHNRLYWYRQTLGQGPEFLTYFQNEAQLEKSRLLSDRFSAERPKGSFSTLEIQRTEQGDSAMYLCASSLAGSNTEAFFGQGTRLTVV.